The subject of this entry is one TCR beta chain. Its antigen remains unknown. These data belong to a study of cytomegalovirus exposure and HLA in healthy donors. Study-wide context: Of the donors genotyped, several hundred in all, 65% to 90% fell in the Caucasian-associated ancestry cluster. Study-wide points: Earlier analysis yielded a pattern in which most TCR beta V segments were productive about 90% or about 30% of the time. A later analysis showed HLA-associated TCR beta chains outstripping equally common others in clonal expansion. The study reported that TCR beta sequences accurately predicted HLA-A and HLA-B alleles in most subjects.

The CDR3 covers 16 residues. Trimming pared 4 bases from V and 2 bases from J, leaving 18 bases between. Germline loops: CDR1 LGHNA, CDR2 YSLEER. The PCR had 60 Vbeta and 13 Jbeta primers. The repertoire was sequenced with immunoSEQ multiplex PCR; TCRdb's copy has only in-frame clones and lacks some. The sample records roughly 99,000 clones, approximately 79% being singletons. V and J are TRBV4-3 and TRBJ2-7; D possibly corresponds to TRBD1 (8 bases). The sequence derives from a middle-aged woman in good health and CMV-seropositive. Sequencing was done on a sample of PBMCs. The CDR3 DNA reads TGCGCCAGCAGCCCCCAACGGACAGGGACTACCTACGAGCAGTACTTC. Translated, it gives CASSPQRTGTTYEQYF.